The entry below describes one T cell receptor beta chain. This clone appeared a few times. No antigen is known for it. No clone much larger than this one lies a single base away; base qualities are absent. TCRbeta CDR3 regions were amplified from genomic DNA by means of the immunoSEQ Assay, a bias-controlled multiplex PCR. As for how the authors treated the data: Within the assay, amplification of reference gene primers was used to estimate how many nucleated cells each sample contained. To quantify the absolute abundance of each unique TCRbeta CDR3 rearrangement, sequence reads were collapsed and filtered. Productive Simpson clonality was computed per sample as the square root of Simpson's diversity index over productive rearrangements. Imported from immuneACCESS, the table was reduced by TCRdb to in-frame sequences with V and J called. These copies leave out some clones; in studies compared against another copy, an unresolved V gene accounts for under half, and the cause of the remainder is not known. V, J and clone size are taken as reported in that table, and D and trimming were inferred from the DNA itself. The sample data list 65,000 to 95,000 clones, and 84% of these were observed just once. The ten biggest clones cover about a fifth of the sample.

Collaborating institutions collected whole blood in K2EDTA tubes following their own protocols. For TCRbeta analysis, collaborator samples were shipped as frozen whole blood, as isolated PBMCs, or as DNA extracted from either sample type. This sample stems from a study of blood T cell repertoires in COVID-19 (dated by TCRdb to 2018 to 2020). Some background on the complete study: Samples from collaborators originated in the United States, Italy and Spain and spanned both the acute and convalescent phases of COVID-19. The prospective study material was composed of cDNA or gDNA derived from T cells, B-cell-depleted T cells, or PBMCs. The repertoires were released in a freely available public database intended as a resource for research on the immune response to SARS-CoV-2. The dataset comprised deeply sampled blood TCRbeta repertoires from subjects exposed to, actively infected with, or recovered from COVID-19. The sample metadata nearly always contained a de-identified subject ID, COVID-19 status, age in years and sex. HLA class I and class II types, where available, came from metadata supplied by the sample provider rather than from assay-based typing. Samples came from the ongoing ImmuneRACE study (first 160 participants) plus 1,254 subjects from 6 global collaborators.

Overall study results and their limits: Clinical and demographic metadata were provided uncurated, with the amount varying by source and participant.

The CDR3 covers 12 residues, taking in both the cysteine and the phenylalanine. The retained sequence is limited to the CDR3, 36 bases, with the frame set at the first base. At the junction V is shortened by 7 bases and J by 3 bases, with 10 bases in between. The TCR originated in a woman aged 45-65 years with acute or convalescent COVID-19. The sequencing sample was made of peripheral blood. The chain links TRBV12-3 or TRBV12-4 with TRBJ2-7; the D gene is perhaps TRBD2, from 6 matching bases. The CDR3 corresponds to CASTTDYYEQYF. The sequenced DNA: TGTGCCAGCACCACGGACTACTACGAGCAGTACTTC.